This entry concerns a single T cell receptor (beta chain). The data belong to a study of lymphopenia after photon versus proton radiotherapy. The table came from immunoSEQ multiplex PCR; TCRdb's copy has only in-frame clones and leaves some out. Among fewer than 20,000 clones, about 92% were seen once, and the ten largest hold approximately 1.5%. With V trimmed by 4 bases and J by 4 bases, 2 bases remained unmatched. The CDR3 consists of 14 residues. Germline CDR1 reads WNHNN; CDR2 reads SYGVQD (reference sequence). This sequence originates from a woman aged 40 to 50 with cholangiocarcinoma. The J gene is TRBJ2-1, the V gene TRBV10-1; 9 bases line up with TRBD2. The sample in question was peripheral blood, obtained from a patient treated with photon-based radiotherapy. The CDR3 sequence: CASSATSGYNEQFF. In nucleotides, the CDR3 is TGCGCCAGCAGTGCGACTAGCGGATACAATGAGCAGTTCTTC.